The 9 T cell receptor beta chains listed next were all sequenced from one sample in a study of identical twins. TCRdb reprocessed the 5' RACE reads via MiXCR and lists one record per CDR3 protein. The table lists some 710,000 distinct CDR3 sequences, around 5.7% of them singletons, with around 2% in the top ten. The specimen sequenced was naive T cells sorted from blood. Source of these receptors: a man between 18 and 35 years old in good health.

V gene TRBV7-9 combines with J gene TRBJ2-3; a possible D gene is TRBD2 (6 bases). Germline V gene lookup returns CDR1 SEHNR and CDR2 FQNEAQ (reference sequence). V lost 11 bases, J lost 2 bases, and 14 bases lay in between. The CDR3 length is 13 residues. The CDR3 loop is CAVGSHFTDTQYF. Here the CDR3 DNA reads TGTGCCGTCGGGAGTCACTTCACAGATACGCAGTATTTT.

The table lists this clonotype with many counts. The chain joins TRBV15 to TRBJ2-1, with D possibly TRBD2 on 5 matching bases. Trimming pared 0 bases from V and 6 bases from J, leaving 12 bases between. The length of the CDR3 is 15 residues. The germline V gene has CDR1 LNHNV and CDR2 YYDKDF (reference sequence). The CDR3 here is CATSRDWSRGNEQFF. In DNA form, the CDR3 reads TGTGCCACCAGCAGAGATTGGTCACGGGGCAATGAGCAGTTCTTC.

The chain couples TRBV19 to TRBJ2-7; possible D gene TRBD2, 6 bases. V was shortened by 0 bases and J by 3 bases, with 12 bases between the two germline ends. CDR1 and CDR2 (germline): LNHDA, SQIVND (reference sequence). The CDR3 is 15 residues long. CDR3 protein: CASSIEASEDYEQYF. The CDR3 DNA follows: TGTGCCAGTAGTATAGAGGCTAGCGAAGACTACGAGCAGTACTTC.

This clonotype was seen many times. The J gene is TRBJ2-7, the V gene TRBV4-1, with D possibly matching TRBD1 (5 bases). Germline V gene lookup returns CDR1 MGHRA and CDR2 YSYEKL. The CDR3 length is 14 residues. V lost 5 bases to trimming and J lost 0 bases, with 11 bases between them. The CDR3 is CASSSGQNSYEQYV. The CDR3, as DNA: TGCGCCAGCAGCTCAGGGCAGAACTCCTACGAGCAGTACGTC.

In this sample, this clonotype turned up many times. The CDR3 DNA reads as TGCAGCGTTGAACTTGGAGGCACAGATACGCAGTATTTT. Protein sequence: CSVELGGTDTQYF. The rearrangement links TRBV29-1 to TRBJ2-3; unclear D gene. CDR3 size: 13 residues. Germline V gene data show CDR1 as SQVTM and CDR2 as ANQGSEA. The V and J ends lost 2 bases and 1 base respectively, with 7 bases between them.

This clonotype was detected a few times. J is TRBJ2-7 and V is TRBV7-2; D may be TRBD1 or TRBD2 (6 bases each). The CDR3 has 13 residues. Germline CDR1 and CDR2: SGHTA and FQGNSA. The CDR3 sequence: CASSLYAGTSKVV. Written as DNA, the CDR3 is TGTGCCAGCAGCTTATACGCGGGGACATCAAAGGTTGTC.

A few counts support this clonotype. The rearrangement joins TRBV7-8 to TRBJ2-7; 13 nucleotides line up with TRBD2. Germline V CDR1 and CDR2: SGHVS, FQNEAQ. The CDR3 consists of 16 residues. V shed 5 bases, J shed 6 bases, and the junction held 10 bases outside the gene matches. The chain's CDR3 is CASSTRSGLAGVEQYV. The CDR3 DNA is TGTGCCAGCAGCACTAGATCCGGACTAGCGGGAGTCGAGCAGTACGTC.

This clonotype has at least ten counts. V is TRBV9 and J is TRBJ2-1, with a possible D match to TRBD2 (6 bases). Germline V lookup: CDR1 SGDLS, CDR2 YYNGEE. Deletions cut 4 bases from V and 0 bases from J, with 17 bases between. CDR3 length equals 17 residues. The DNA for the CDR3 is TGTGCCAGCAGCCCATCTGCGGCGGGGAGCTCCTACAATGAGCAGTTCTTC. Translation gives CASSPSAAGSSYNEQFF. Filled out from reference TRBV9 and TRBJ2-1, the complete variable domain reads DSGVTQTPKHLITATGQRVTLRCSPRSGDLSVYWYQQSLDQGLQFLIQYYNGEERAKGNILERFSAQQFPDLHSELNLSSLELGDSALYFCASSPSAAGSSYNEQFFGPGTRLTVL.

This clonotype was found a few times. The V gene is TRBV5-1, the J gene TRBJ1-6; D gene unclear. The CDR3 is made up of 13 amino acids. Germline lookup yields CDR1 SGHRS and CDR2 YFSETQ. Trimming pared 2 bases from V and 9 bases from J, leaving 9 bases between. The CDR3 DNA reads TGCGCCAGCAGCTTCCGATGGGGTTCACCCCTCCACTTT. Translating gives CASSFRWGSPLHF. The complete variable domain, with remaining parts taken from reference TRBV5-1 and TRBJ1-6, reads KAGVTQTPRYLIKTRGQQVTLSCSPISGHRSVSWYQQTPGQGLQFLFEYFSETQRNKGNFPGRFSGRQFSNSRSEMNVSTLELGDSALYLCASSFRWGSPLHFGNGTRLTVT.